This T cell receptor beta chain was identified during a study of CD8 T cells in Susac syndrome. Overall study findings and caveats: The study conceded that its TCR sequencing and HLA analysis involved relatively few individuals.

The CDR3 consists of 16 residues. V was clipped by 5 bases and J by 2 bases; unmatched bases: 7. The germline gives CDR1 SGHAT, CDR2 FQNNGV. RNA in amounts of about 0.45 to 1 ug was reverse transcribed with random hexamers. Multiplex immunoSEQ PCR targeted 54 Vbeta and 13 Jbeta TCR beta segments. TCRdb used MiXCR to reprocess the immunoSEQ multiplex PCR reads, holding one entry per CDR3 protein. The sample includes 110,000 or so distinct CDR3 sequences, more than 85% seen only once; the top ten take roughly 0.088%. In this sample, this clonotype turned up a few times. Its antigen is unknown. Negative isolation was used for CD8+ and CD4+ T cells, and FACS enrichment was applied to TEMRA cells.

This receptor was obtained from a human donor with multiple sclerosis. The chain employs TRBV11-2 and TRBJ2-7; 12 bases are shared with TRBD2. The source material was CD4+ T cells from PBMCs. CDR3 bases: TGTGCCAGCAGCCCTAAACCTAGCGGGGGGGCCTACGAGCAGTACTTC. This codes for CASSPKPSGGAYEQYF.